This is a list of T cell receptor beta chains from one sample in a study of CD8+ T cells in alopecia areata. This table comes from immunoSEQ multiplex PCR, and its TCRdb copy is limited to in-frame clones, with some not included. The repertoire has about 200,000 clones, roughly three fifths of them found once; the top ten carry around 5%. The source material was CD8+ T cells sorted from blood. Every receptor here comes from a human donor in good health. The conserved cysteine and the conserved F or W are not part of the CDR3 here. A D gene is named only where the DNA matches it firmly. Part of the rows lack a size; the others show once, few, many or a class for expanded clones.

abundance	v_gene	j_gene	d_gene	CDR3aa
few	TRBV27	TRBJ2-3	TRBD2	ASSHAGVGDTQY
-	TRBV2	TRBJ2-1	-	ASSDQREWQF
few	TRBV29-1	TRBJ1-1	-	SVPPPEAF
-	TRBV27	TRBJ1-1	-	ASSWGANTEAF
-	TRBV7-9	TRBJ2-7	TRBD1	ASSSAAYRGYEQY
-	TRBV29-1	TRBJ2-1	TRBD2	SARGGSSYNEQF
-	TRBV9	TRBJ1-2	-	ASSYQGNYGYT
-	TRBV29-1	TRBJ1-1	TRBD1	SVETGEAEAF
-	TRBV20-1	TRBJ2-7	-	SASPGEQY
-	TRBV7-9	TRBJ1-2	-	AVTGHLYLGYT
-	TRBV29-1	TRBJ1-1	TRBD1	SVDAEQGAFSEAF
few	TRBV19	TRBJ2-1	TRBD2	ASSTLAGAYNEQF
-	TRBV25-1	TRBJ2-7	-	ASSPNLDGNYEQY
-	TRBV5-1	TRBJ2-5	TRBD2	ASSLVAGGHQY
few	TRBV19	TRBJ2-3	TRBD2	ASSSVGEGTRTDTQY
-	TRBV30	TRBJ1-2	-	AWWKRVWGYT
-	TRBV9	TRBJ1-4	-	ASSVSGGPTNEKLF
-	TRBV2	TRBJ2-3	TRBD2	ASSEWRLAGGLSTDTQY
few	TRBV6-5	TRBJ1-5	-	AISVEGARGPQH
-	TRBV5-1	TRBJ1-2	TRBD1	ASRPPGTANYGYT
-	TRBV4-1	TRBJ2-7	-	ASSQEVTAASYEQY
few	TRBV4-1	TRBJ2-7	-	ASSPRLGSYEQY
-	TRBV29-1	TRBJ2-7	-	SVVEGYEQY
-	TRBV2	TRBJ2-1	TRBD2	ASSTSGSLNEQF
-	TRBV5-1	TRBJ2-1	-	ASSLARPSDEQF
few	TRBV7-2	TRBJ2-7	-	ASSFGSSYEQY